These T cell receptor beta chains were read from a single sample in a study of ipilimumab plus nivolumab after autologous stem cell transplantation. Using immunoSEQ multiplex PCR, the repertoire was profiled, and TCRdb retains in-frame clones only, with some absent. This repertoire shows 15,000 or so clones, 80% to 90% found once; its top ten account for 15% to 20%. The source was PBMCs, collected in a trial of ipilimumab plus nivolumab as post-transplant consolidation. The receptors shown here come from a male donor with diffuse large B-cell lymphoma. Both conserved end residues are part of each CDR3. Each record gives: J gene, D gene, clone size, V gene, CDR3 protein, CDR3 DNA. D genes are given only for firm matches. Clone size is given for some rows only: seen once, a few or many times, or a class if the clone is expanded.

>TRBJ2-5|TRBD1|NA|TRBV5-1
CASSPRQGTETQYF
TGCGCCAGCAGCCCCCGACAGGGAACAGAGACCCAGTACTTC
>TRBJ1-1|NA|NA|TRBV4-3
CASSQDFLKGAEAFF
TGCGCCAGCAGCCAAGACTTTTTGAAGGGTGCTGAAGCTTTCTTT
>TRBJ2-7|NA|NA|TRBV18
CASSQGSSYEQYF
TGTGCCAGCTCACAGGGTAGCTCCTACGAGCAGTACTTC
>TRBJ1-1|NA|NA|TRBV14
CASSQLRGRNTEAFF
TGTGCCAGCAGCCAATTACGTGGGCGGAACACTGAAGCTTTCTTT
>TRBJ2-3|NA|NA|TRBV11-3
CASSLALGRRLSRTDTQYF
TGTGCCAGCAGCTTAGCACTCGGGCGACGTTTATCCCGCACAGATACGCAGTATTTT
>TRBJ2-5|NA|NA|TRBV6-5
CASSYYLGETQYF
TGTGCCAGCAGTTACTACCTAGGGGAGACCCAGTACTTC
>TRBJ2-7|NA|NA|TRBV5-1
CASSLVDSYEQYF
TGCGCCAGCAGCTTGGTGGACAGCTACGAGCAGTACTTC
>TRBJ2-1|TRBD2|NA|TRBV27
CASSMLLAGGHNEQFF
TGTGCCAGCAGTATGCTACTAGCGGGGGGGCATAATGAGCAGTTCTTC
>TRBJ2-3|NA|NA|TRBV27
CASSLRRPADTQYF
TGTGCCAGCAGTTTAAGGCGCCCGGCGGATACGCAGTATTTT
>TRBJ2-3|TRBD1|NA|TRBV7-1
CASSEGGFGTGNTDTQYF
TGTGCCAGCAGCGAAGGGGGGTTTGGGACAGGGAACACAGATACGCAGTATTTT
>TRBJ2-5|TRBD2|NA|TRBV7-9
CASSREFGLAGVQETQYF
TGTGCCAGCAGCCGGGAGTTCGGACTAGCGGGGGTACAAGAGACCCAGTACTTC
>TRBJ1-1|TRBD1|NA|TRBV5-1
CASRTGAVNTEAFF
TGCGCCAGCAGAACAGGGGCGGTGAACACTGAAGCTTTCTTT
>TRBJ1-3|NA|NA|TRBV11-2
CASSLGGSGNTIYF
TGTGCCAGCAGCTTAGGGGGTTCTGGAAACACCATATATTTT
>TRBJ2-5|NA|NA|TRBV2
CASSPDRNQETQYF
TGTGCCAGCAGTCCTGACAGGAACCAAGAGACCCAGTACTTC
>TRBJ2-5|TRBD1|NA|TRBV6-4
CASRAINRDRGIETQYF
TGTGCCAGCAGGGCGATAAACCGGGACAGGGGAATAGAGACCCAGTACTTC
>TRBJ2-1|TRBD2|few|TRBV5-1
CASSLAGGDNEQFF
TGCGCCAGCAGCTTGGCCGGGGGGGACAATGAGCAGTTCTTC
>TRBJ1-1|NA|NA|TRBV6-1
CASSELRARNTEAFF
TGTGCCAGCAGTGAACTCAGGGCCCGGAACACTGAAGCTTTCTTT
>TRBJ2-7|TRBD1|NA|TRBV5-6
CASSLGQGAYEQYF
TGTGCCAGCAGCTTAGGACAGGGGGCCTACGAGCAGTACTTC
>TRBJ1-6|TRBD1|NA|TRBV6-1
CASSELQGRGPNSPLHF
TGTGCCAGCAGTGAACTTCAGGGCAGGGGGCCTAATTCACCCCTCCACTTT
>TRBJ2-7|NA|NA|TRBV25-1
CASLSGNSYEQYF
TGTGCCAGCCTTAGCGGAAACTCCTACGAGCAGTACTTC
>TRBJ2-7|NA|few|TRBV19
CASSIGGTTYEQYF
TGTGCCAGTAGTATCGGAGGCACAACCTACGAGCAGTACTTC
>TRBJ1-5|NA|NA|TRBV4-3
CASSQDFGNINQPQHF
TGCGCCAGCAGCCAAGATTTTGGGAATATTAATCAGCCCCAGCATTTT
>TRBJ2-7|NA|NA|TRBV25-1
CASSLASPEQYF
TGTGCCAGCAGTTTAGCGAGCCCCGAGCAGTACTTC
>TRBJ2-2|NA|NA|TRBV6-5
CASSYSYTGELFF
TGTGCCAGCAGTTACTCCTACACCGGGGAGCTGTTTTTT
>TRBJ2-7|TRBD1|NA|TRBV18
CASSPGTDYEQYF
TGTGCCAGCTCACCAGGGACAGATTACGAGCAGTACTTC
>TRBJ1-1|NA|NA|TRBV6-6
CASSYSKGANTEAFF
TGTGCCAGCAGTTACTCTAAGGGAGCTAACACTGAAGCTTTCTTT
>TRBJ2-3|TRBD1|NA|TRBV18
CASSPRQGRTDTQYF
TGTGCCAGCTCACCACGACAGGGTAGGACGGATACGCAGTATTTT
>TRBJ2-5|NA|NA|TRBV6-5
CASSYPTGTQYF
TGTGCCAGCAGTTACCCTACGGGGACCCAGTACTTC
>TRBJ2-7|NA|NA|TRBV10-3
CAISDLKGHFSYEQYF
TGTGCCATCAGTGACCTCAAGGGGCACTTCTCCTACGAGCAGTACTTC
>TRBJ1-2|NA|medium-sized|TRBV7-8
CASSLVGEGYTF
TGTGCCAGCAGCTTAGTTGGGGAGGGCTACACCTTC
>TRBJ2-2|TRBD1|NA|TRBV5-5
CASSLDRGRGTGELFF
TGTGCCAGCAGCTTGGACAGGGGGCGTGGGACCGGGGAGCTGTTTTTT
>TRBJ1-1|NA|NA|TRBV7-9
CASSLASTANEAFF
TGTGCCAGCAGCTTAGCTTCTACAGCTAATGAAGCTTTCTTT
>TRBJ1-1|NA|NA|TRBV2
CASSEGGGRTEAFF
TGTGCCAGCAGTGAAGGTGGGGGACGCACTGAAGCTTTCTTT
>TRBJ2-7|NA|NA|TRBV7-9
CASSLAGLEQYF
TGTGCCAGCAGCTTAGCGGGCCTCGAGCAGTACTTC
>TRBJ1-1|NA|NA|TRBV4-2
CASSQDIASWDGTNTEAFF
TGTGCCAGCAGCCAAGACATAGCCTCCTGGGATGGGACGAACACTGAAGCTTTCTTT
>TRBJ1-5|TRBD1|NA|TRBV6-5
CASSRTGDNQPQHF
TGTGCCAGCAGTCGGACAGGGGACAATCAGCCCCAGCATTTT
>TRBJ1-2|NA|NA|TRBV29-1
CSVQQGDYGYTF
TGCAGCGTTCAACAGGGAGACTATGGCTACACCTTC
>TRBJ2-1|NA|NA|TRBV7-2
CASSLVLESEQFF
TGTGCCAGCAGCTTAGTGTTAGAGAGTGAGCAGTTCTTC
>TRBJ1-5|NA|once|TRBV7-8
CASSPALGRQPQHF
TGTGCCAGCAGCCCCGCACTTGGTCGGCAGCCCCAGCATTTT
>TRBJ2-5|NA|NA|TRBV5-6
CASSFLSGSGLETQYF
TGTGCCAGCAGCTTTCTTTCCGGGAGTGGCCTAGAGACCCAGTACTTC
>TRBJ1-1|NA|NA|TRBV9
CASSVDTGSTEAFF
TGTGCCAGCAGCGTAGATACGGGATCCACTGAAGCTTTCTTT
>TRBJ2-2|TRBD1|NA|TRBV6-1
CASSEAKGQGAGELFF
TGTGCCAGCAGTGAAGCGAAAGGACAGGGGGCCGGGGAGCTGTTTTTT
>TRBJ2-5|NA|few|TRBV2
CASSQGRETQYF
TGTGCCAGCAGTCAGGGGAGAGAGACCCAGTACTTC
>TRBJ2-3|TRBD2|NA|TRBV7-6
CASSSRLAGGPDTQYF
TGTGCCAGCAGCTCCAGACTAGCGGGAGGGCCAGATACGCAGTATTTT
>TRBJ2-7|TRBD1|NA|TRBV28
CASSPGTGGYEQYF
TGTGCCAGCAGTCCCGGGACAGGTGGTTACGAGCAGTACTTC
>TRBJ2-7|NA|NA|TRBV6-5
CASSYPARKDEQYF
TGTGCCAGCAGTTACCCCGCTAGGAAGGACGAGCAGTACTTC
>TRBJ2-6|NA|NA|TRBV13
CASSRSGANVLTF
TGTGCCAGCAGTCGTTCTGGGGCCAACGTCCTGACTTTC
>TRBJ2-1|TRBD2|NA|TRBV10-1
CASSGVGLASEQFF
TGCGCCAGCAGTGGGGTGGGACTAGCTAGTGAGCAGTTCTTC
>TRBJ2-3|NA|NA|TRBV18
CASSPRADTQYF
TGTGCCAGCTCACCACGGGCAGATACGCAGTATTTT